These T cell receptor beta chains were read from a single sample in a study of blood T cell repertoires in COVID-19. Some clones are missing from TCRdb's copy, which holds only in-frame ones; the method was immunoSEQ multiplex PCR. The table records a few hundred thousand clones, 75% to 90% of them present only once. Sequenced material: PBMCs or T cells enriched from blood (not recorded which). These receptors all stem from a woman aged 45-59 years who had recovered from COVID-19. Each CDR3 is given with its conserved first and last residue. A D gene is named only where the DNA matches it firmly. Clone size, where shown, is once, few, many, or a class for clones that have expanded.

clone size,V gene,D gene,J gene,CDR3 protein,CDR3 DNA
NA,TRBV5-1,NA,TRBJ2-1,CASSLSNSLRGRSSYNEQFF,TGCGCCAGCAGCCTGTCCAACAGTCTTCGCGGGCGGAGCTCCTACAATGAGCAGTTCTTC
NA,TRBV10-3,NA,TRBJ1-1,CAISDPSRNTEAFF,TGTGCCATCAGTGACCCTTCTCGGAACACTGAAGCTTTCTTT
NA,TRBV7-2,TRBD1,TRBJ1-1,CASSLTGGTEAFF,TGTGCCAGCAGCTTAACAGGGGGCACTGAAGCTTTCTTT
NA,TRBV30,NA,TRBJ1-1,CAWSITRGEAFF,TGTGCCTGGAGTATAACCCGAGGAGAAGCTTTCTTT
NA,TRBV6-2/TRBV6-3,TRBD2,TRBJ2-3,CASSQLKRTSGRVTDTQYF,TGTGCCAGCAGCCAACTGAAACGGACTAGCGGGAGGGTCACAGATACGCAGTATTTT
NA,TRBV5-1,TRBD1,TRBJ1-2,CASSDDLGQGFGYTF,TGCGCCAGCAGCGATGATTTGGGACAGGGGTTTGGCTACACCTTC
few,TRBV5-1,NA,TRBJ2-2,CASSVSGLDTGELFF,TGCGCCAGCAGCGTCTCAGGGTTGGACACCGGGGAGCTGTTTTTT
few,TRBV2,NA,TRBJ1-5,CASRGGESSNQPQHF,TGTGCCAGCAGGGGGGGAGAGAGCTCGAATCAGCCCCAGCATTTT
NA,TRBV7-2,TRBD1,TRBJ2-2,CASSPKTGMNTGELFF,TGTGCCAGCAGCCCAAAGACAGGGATGAACACCGGGGAGCTGTTTTTT
NA,TRBV6-2/TRBV6-3,TRBD1,TRBJ1-6,CASSYSSWILAGQGSPLHF,TGTGCCAGCAGTTACTCTTCCTGGATCCTTGCGGGACAGGGGTCACCCCTCCACTTT
NA,TRBV28,NA,TRBJ1-1,CASSFPTGANTEAFF,TGTGCCAGCAGTTTCCCAACAGGTGCGAACACTGAAGCTTTCTTT
NA,TRBV7-9,TRBD1,TRBJ1-1,CASSSTGSTEAFF,TGTGCCAGCAGCTCGACAGGGTCAACTGAAGCTTTCTTT
NA,TRBV2,NA,TRBJ1-1,CASRTDRLNTEAFF,TGTGCCAGCAGGACGGACAGACTGAACACTGAAGCTTTCTTT
NA,TRBV2,TRBD2,TRBJ2-3,CAREREESTDTQYF,TGTGCCAGAGAGCGGGAGGAATCGACAGATACGCAGTATTTT
NA,TRBV19,NA,TRBJ2-7,CARRTPNSYEQYF,TGTGCCAGGAGGACTCCAAACTCCTACGAGCAGTACTTC
NA,TRBV11-2,NA,TRBJ1-1,CASSLDRGRRDEAFF,TGTGCCAGCAGCTTAGATCGCGGGAGGCGGGATGAAGCTTTCTTT
NA,TRBV30,NA,TRBJ1-3,CAWSSGVGNTIYF,TGTGCCTGGAGTTCGGGGGTAGGAAACACCATATATTTT
NA,TRBV5-1,NA,TRBJ2-1,CASRPGEDEQFF,TGCGCCAGCAGGCCCGGAGAGGATGAGCAGTTCTTC
NA,TRBV30,TRBD2,TRBJ2-3,CAWSEGLAGGPFRTDTQYF,TGTGCCTGGAGTGAGGGACTAGCGGGAGGGCCGTTTAGGACAGATACGCAGTATTTT
NA,TRBV5-4,TRBD2,TRBJ2-1,CASRGDNLADGGNYNEQFF,TGTGCCAGCAGGGGAGACAACCTAGCGGATGGGGGGAACTACAATGAGCAGTTCTTC
NA,TRBV3-1/TRBV3-2,NA,TRBJ2-2,CASSSLGAGANTGELFF,TGTGCCAGCAGCTCACTGGGAGCGGGCGCGAACACCGGGGAGCTGTTTTTT
NA,TRBV6-5,TRBD2,TRBJ2-1,CASSPGREGQFF,TGTGCCAGCAGCCCAGGGAGGGAAGGGCAGTTCTTC
NA,TRBV6-5,NA,TRBJ2-7,CASQGGAYEQYF,TGTGCCAGCCAGGGGGGCGCCTACGAGCAGTACTTC
NA,TRBV5-1,TRBD1,TRBJ1-1,CASSLAGTGDTEAFF,TGCGCCAGCAGCTTGGCCGGGACAGGGGACACTGAAGCTTTCTTT
NA,TRBV14,NA,TRBJ1-5,CASSQPGFRMCRLHSNQPQHF,TGTGCCAGCAGCCAACCAGGGTTTCGAATGTGTCGGCTTCATAGCAATCAGCCCCAGCATTTT
NA,TRBV5-1,NA,TRBJ2-3,CASSFLDTQYF,TGCGCCAGCAGCTTCCTGGATACGCAGTATTTT
few,TRBV5-1,NA,TRBJ2-1,CASSINSGGNEQFF,TGCGCCAGCAGCATCAACTCTGGGGGGAATGAGCAGTTCTTC
NA,TRBV12-3/TRBV12-4,NA,TRBJ1-5,CASSHKNQPQHF,TGTGCCAGCAGCCACAAAAACCAGCCCCAGCATTTT
NA,TRBV10-3,NA,TRBJ2-7,CAIRNDSSYEQYF,TGTGCCATCAGGAACGACAGCTCCTACGAGCAGTACTTC
NA,TRBV5-1,TRBD1,TRBJ1-1,CASAGQGNTEAFF,TGCGCCAGCGCGGGACAGGGGAACACTGAAGCTTTCTTT
NA,TRBV5-1,TRBD1,TRBJ2-6,CASSPTPDRAGANVLTF,TGCGCCAGCAGCCCGACACCCGACAGGGCCGGGGCCAACGTCCTGACTTTC
NA,TRBV6-1,NA,TRBJ1-3,CASSEDRTPGNTIYF,TGTGCCAGCAGTGAGGACAGAACCCCCGGAAACACCATATATTTT
NA,TRBV7-9,NA,TRBJ1-5,CASRADSSNQPQHF,TGTGCCAGCAGAGCAGACAGTAGCAATCAGCCCCAGCATTTT
NA,TRBV7-8,TRBD2,TRBJ2-1,CASSLDTSGFTPSYNEQFF,TGTGCCAGCAGCTTAGATACTAGCGGCTTTACCCCCTCCTACAATGAGCAGTTCTTC
NA,TRBV2,NA,TRBJ1-1,CASSVGGAEAFF,TGTGCCAGCAGTGTGGGGGGGGCTGAAGCTTTCTTT
few,TRBV6-2/TRBV6-3,TRBD2,TRBJ2-3,CASTPERGGRDTQYF,TGTGCCAGCACCCCAGAGCGGGGGGGCAGAGATACGCAGTATTTT
NA,TRBV5-5,TRBD2,TRBJ2-5,CASSLEGLAGETQYF,TGTGCCAGCAGCTTGGAGGGGCTAGCGGGGGAGACCCAGTACTTC
NA,TRBV27,NA,TRBJ1-5,CASSPAGGQPQHF,TGTGCCAGCAGCCCTGCAGGCGGGCAGCCCCAGCATTTT
NA,TRBV7-9,TRBD1,TRBJ2-1,CASSPWGQSSYNEQFF,TGTGCCAGCAGCCCCTGGGGACAGAGCTCCTACAATGAGCAGTTCTTC
NA,TRBV10-2,NA,TRBJ1-6,CASSESGWPPLHF,TGCGCCAGCAGTGAATCAGGGTGGCCACCCCTCCACTTT
once,TRBV2,NA,TRBJ2-1,CATDAGPYNEQFF,TGTGCCACCGATGCGGGCCCTTACAATGAGCAGTTCTTC
NA,TRBV6-1,TRBD2,TRBJ2-5,CASSGLFGAGVGETQYF,TGTGCCAGCAGTGGCTTGTTTGGAGCGGGAGTTGGAGAGACCCAGTACTTC
NA,TRBV5-4,TRBD2,TRBJ2-5,CASSLAGTSIKETQYF,TGTGCCAGCAGCTTGGCCGGGACTAGTATTAAGGAGACCCAGTACTTC
NA,TRBV9,TRBD1,TRBJ1-2,CASSLGQGRRYGYTF,TGTGCCAGCAGCCTGGGACAGGGACGGCGGTATGGCTACACCTTC
few,TRBV6-1,TRBD1,TRBJ1-2,CASSEVGQRTLGYTF,TGTGCCAGCAGTGAAGTGGGACAGAGGACATTAGGCTACACCTTC
few,TRBV13,TRBD1,TRBJ1-2,CASSLQQGKGTYGYTF,TGTGCCAGCAGCCTCCAACAGGGGAAGGGGACCTATGGCTACACCTTC
NA,TRBV4-2,TRBD1,TRBJ1-2,CASSQAQADRAGGYTF,TGTGCCAGCAGCCAAGCCCAAGCGGACAGGGCGGGGGGCTACACCTTC